These 7 T cell receptor beta chains share one sample of origin, sequenced in a study of regulatory T cells in long-lasting Graves disease. As for time point: persistent/refractory GD, antithyroid drugs over 5 years with positive TRAb. The TCR library used RNA extracted from PBMCs. CDR3 regions were amplified by Arm-PCR using iRepertoire HTBI primers to build TCR beta libraries. TCRdb re-derived calls from the multiplex PCR reads in MiXCR, one entry per CDR3 protein. Of 300,000 to 500,000 distinct CDR3 sequences listed, roughly 20% are singletons. This specimen consisted of peripheral blood mononuclear cells (PBMCs), obtained when the disease was refractory, from a patient treated with antithyroid drugs. These TCRs come from a female donor with Graves disease.

The rearrangement joins TRBV10-3 to TRBJ2-3; TRBD1 might be the D (5 bases). The ends were cut back, 0 bases at V and 5 bases at J, with 15 bases in the middle. The germline CDR1 and CDR2 sequences are ENHRY and SYGVKD. This CDR3 region has 16 residues. For the CDR3, the DNA is TGTGCCATCAGTGAGTCGAATAGGGGTCTGCTAGATACGCAGTATTTT. This sequence encodes CAISESNRGLLDTQYF.

The J gene is TRBJ1-1, the V gene TRBV6-2 or TRBV6-3, with a possible D match to TRBD1 (5 bases). Germline V gene sequence: CDR1 MNHEY, CDR2 SVGEGT. The V and J ends lost 2 bases and 0 bases respectively, with 10 bases between them. The CDR3 is 15 residues long. The DNA of the CDR3 is TGTGCCAGCAGTTACAAAGGGGAAATGAACACTGAAGCTTTCTTT. This encodes CASSYKGEMNTEAFF.

This clonotype was seen at least ten times. The rearrangement links TRBV27 to TRBJ1-4; 7 bases are a match to TRBD1. With 2 bases clipped from V and 10 bases from J, the junction kept 7 bases outside the gene matches. The CDR3 length is 14 residues. In germline, CDR1 is MNHEY, CDR2 SMNVEV (reference sequence). The CDR3 coding sequence is TGTGCCAGCAGTTTAGAAGGGACAGTTCGAAAACTGTTTTTT. Encoded protein: CASSLEGTVRKLFF.

A few counts support this clonotype. The chain is built from TRBV4-3 and TRBJ2-7, with 8 bases matching TRBD2. The CDR3 sequence is 14 residues long. Trimming took 4 bases from V and 3 from J; bases not matched to a gene: 5. From germline, CDR1 is LGHNA and CDR2 YSLEER. The CDR3 DNA sequence: TGCGCCAGCAGCCCACTACTAGCGGACTACGAGCAGTACTTC. This gives the protein CASSPLLADYEQYF.

In its sample, this clonotype was seen once. The gene calls are TRBV7-9 and TRBJ2-7; D not certain. The CDR3 length is 14 residues. The germline V gene encodes CDR1 SEHNR and CDR2 FQNEAQ (reference sequence). The V end lost 4 bases, the J end lost 2 bases, and 12 bases lay between the germline ends. CDR3 sequence reads: CASSSSRAAYEQYF. The DNA of the CDR3 is TGTGCCAGCAGCTCGAGTCGCGCAGCCTACGAGCAGTACTTC.

This clonotype was counted ten times or more. The chain has TRBV25-1 and TRBJ1-1; maybe TRBD1 (6 bases). Per the germline V gene, CDR1 is MGHDK and CDR2 is SYGVNS. The V end was cut by 2 bases, the J end by 7 bases, with 14 bases between. The CDR3 is made up of 14 amino acids. The CDR3 protein is CASSEEGGKNEAFF. As DNA, the CDR3 is TGTGCCAGCAGTGAAGAGGGGGGTAAAAATGAAGCTTTCTTT.

This clonotype was found many times. This rearrangement joins TRBV20-1 to TRBJ2-5, with no clear D. This CDR3 region has 13 residues. V was pared by 6 bases and J by 5 bases, with 16 bases between. Germline V gene lookup returns CDR1 DFQATT and CDR2 SNEGSKA (reference sequence). The CDR3 nucleotides read TGCAGTGCAAGTGCCCCATCAGAGGAGACCCAGTACTTC. Translating gives CSASAPSEETQYF.